Listed here is a single TCR beta chain. Its cognate antigen is unknown. From CD4+ cells came CD45RA+ naive and CD45RA-negative memory subsets. This entry is derived from a study of shared clonotypes between healthy human individuals. The wider study: Donors consisted of a couple of women and a few men between 18 and 49. A donor's plate count was three for CD4 naive and three for CD4 memory; CD8 naive had two and CD8 memory one. General observations from the study: The study found about 5% of naive CD4 clonotypes shared across several donors.

This CDR3 comprises 15 residues. From germline, CDR1 is SEHNR and CDR2 FQNEAQ (reference sequence). The V segment lost 2 bases and the J segment 5 bases; nucleotides outside the gene matches: 3. Generated by immunoSEQ multiplex PCR, the TCRdb table keeps only in-frame clones and is missing some. The sample contains 550,000 to 850,000 clones, under 80% of which appear only once. The clonotype was recovered from a woman under 40 in good health. This rearrangement joins TRBV7-9 to TRBJ1-5; TRBD1 matches at 10 bases. The sequenced sample consisted of memory CD4+ T cells sorted from blood. Subset described: CD45RA-negative fraction. The CDR3 protein is CASSLTGTGDQPQHF. CDR3 nucleotides: TGTGCCAGCAGCTTAACCGGGACAGGGGATCAGCCCCAGCATTTT.